This T cell receptor (beta chain) was obtained from a study of T-cell memory formation after mild COVID-19. Whole-study results and caveats: Of the contracting clones, CD4+ ones lay mainly in CM and EM, and CD8+ ones in EMRA.

TCRdb recomputed calls from the 5' RACE reads with MiXCR, one row per CDR3 protein. The table has some 120,000 distinct CDR3 sequences, about 5.9% seen once. This clonotype was counted ten times or more. Antigen unknown. The CDR3 contains 15 residues. Looked up from germline, CDR1 is DFQATT and CDR2 is SNEGSKA (reference sequence). The V end was cut by 5 bases, the J end by 0 bases, with 14 bases between. The gene calls are TRBV20-1 and TRBJ2-1; D perhaps matches TRBD2 (5 bases). Sequencing input: PBMCs or a T cell subset sorted from them (not recorded which). The TCR sequence derives from an adult woman who had mild COVID-19 (a few samples of this study predate the infection). Cell type and time point are not known. DNA of the CDR3: TGCAGTGCTCTATCCTGGAGGAGCTCCTACAATGAGCAGTTCTTC. It encodes CSALSWRSSYNEQFF.